A selection of T cell receptor beta chains follows, all from one sample in a study of blood T cell repertoires in COVID-19. The data were produced by immunoSEQ multiplex PCR, yet TCRdb's version contains in-frame clones alone and is incomplete. Among some 40,000 clones listed, roughly 84% were seen once. The sequenced sample was peripheral blood. These receptors were taken from a man in his fifties with active or convalescent COVID-19. Each CDR3 is given with its conserved first and last residue. Fields, in order: V gene, clone size, J gene, D gene, CDR3 DNA, CDR3 protein. D genes are given only for firm matches. A row's size may be missing; if present it is once, few, many or a size class.

TRBV15	few	TRBJ1-3	TRBD1	TGTGCCACCAGCACCGACAGGGGCTCTGGAAACACCATATATTTT	CATSTDRGSGNTIYF
TRBV6-6	-	TRBJ1-1	TRBD1	TGTGCCAGCAGGCCCCAGGGGGCGGTATCTGAAGCTTTCTTT	CASRPQGAVSEAFF
TRBV6-5	-	TRBJ1-2	TRBD1	TGTGCCAGCCGAGACAGGGAGAACTATGGCTACACCTTC	CASRDRENYGYTF
TRBV10-2	-	TRBJ2-5	TRBD1	TGCGCCAGCAGTGAGTCTGGGACAGGGTCGGAGACCCAGTACTTC	CASSESGTGSETQYF
TRBV2	-	TRBJ1-4	-	TGTGCCAGCAGTGTAGACAGACCAGCAACTAATGAAAAACTGTTTTTT	CASSVDRPATNEKLFF
TRBV15	-	TRBJ2-5	TRBD1	TGTGCCACCAGCAGCGGTCCCAGGGGGGAGACCCAGTACTTC	CATSSGPRGETQYF
TRBV27	few	TRBJ2-5	-	TGTGCCAGCACTTCCGAGACCCAGTACTTC	CASTSETQYF
TRBV19	-	TRBJ1-1	-	TGTGCCAGTAGTATAGGGCCAGCCCGGGGAGCTTTCTTT	CASSIGPARGAFF
TRBV3-1/TRBV3-2	-	TRBJ2-3	TRBD2	TGTGCCAGCAGCCTACGGCTAGCGGGCGGCGATACGCAGTATTTT	CASSLRLAGGDTQYF
TRBV7-8	-	TRBJ1-5	TRBD1	TGTGCCAGCAGCTGGGGACAGGGTGTGGATCAGCCCCAGCATTTT	CASSWGQGVDQPQHF
TRBV6-1	-	TRBJ2-3	-	TGTGCCAGCAGTGGGGTGTTGTTAGGGGCACGCACAGATACGCAGTATTTT	CASSGVLLGARTDTQYF
TRBV6-5	-	TRBJ2-1	TRBD2	TGTGCCAGCAGACTTGGGACTAGTCCGCTCGAGCAGTTCTTC	CASRLGTSPLEQFF
TRBV12-3/TRBV12-4	-	TRBJ2-7	-	TGTGCCAGCAGTCCTCACAGGGCCGAGCAGTACTTC	CASSPHRAEQYF
TRBV7-2	-	TRBJ2-1	-	TGTGCCAGCAGCTTAGCGGCTCGCATATACAATGAGCAGTTCTTC	CASSLAARIYNEQFF
TRBV12-3/TRBV12-4	-	TRBJ1-2	-	TGTGCCAGCAGTTTAGGGGCAGACTATGGCTACACCTTC	CASSLGADYGYTF
TRBV7-8	-	TRBJ1-6	-	TGTGCCAGCAGCTTACCATTGAGGGTAGGGTTTAATTCACCCCTCCACTTT	CASSLPLRVGFNSPLHF
TRBV24-1	-	TRBJ2-1	TRBD1	TGTGCCACCAGTGATGAGACAGGGGGCAGGTCGGGTGAGCAGTTCTTC	CATSDETGGRSGEQFF
TRBV7-3	-	TRBJ2-1	TRBD2	TGTGCCAGCAGCGGGGGACTAGGCGGTGAGCAGTTCTTC	CASSGGLGGEQFF
TRBV19	-	TRBJ1-1	-	TGTGCCAGTAGTATTGGAGGGAGCACTGAAGCTTTCTTT	CASSIGGSTEAFF
TRBV28	few	TRBJ1-6	TRBD1	TGTGCCAGCAGCACCCGGGACAGGGGGTTGGGCTCACCCCTCCACTTT	CASSTRDRGLGSPLHF
TRBV23-1	-	TRBJ1-5	-	TGCGCCAGCAGTCAGGGACAAGGCCAGGCCCAGCATTTT	CASSQGQGQAQHF
TRBV7-9	-	TRBJ2-3	TRBD2	TGTGCCAGCAGCTTCCTCCCAGGACTAGCGAAGACAGATACGCAGTATTTT	CASSFLPGLAKTDTQYF
TRBV11-2	once	TRBJ2-2	TRBD1	TGTGCCAGCAGCGCCCTGGGACAGGCGAACACCGGGGAGCTGTTTTTT	CASSALGQANTGELFF
TRBV19	-	TRBJ1-5	-	TGTGCCAGTAGTATCGACCACAAGAGGGAAAATCAGCCCCAGCATTTT	CASSIDHKRENQPQHF
TRBV4-2	-	TRBJ1-4	TRBD1	TGTGCCAGCAGCCAACAGGGGGAGAGACCCAATGAAAAACTGTTTTTT	CASSQQGERPNEKLFF